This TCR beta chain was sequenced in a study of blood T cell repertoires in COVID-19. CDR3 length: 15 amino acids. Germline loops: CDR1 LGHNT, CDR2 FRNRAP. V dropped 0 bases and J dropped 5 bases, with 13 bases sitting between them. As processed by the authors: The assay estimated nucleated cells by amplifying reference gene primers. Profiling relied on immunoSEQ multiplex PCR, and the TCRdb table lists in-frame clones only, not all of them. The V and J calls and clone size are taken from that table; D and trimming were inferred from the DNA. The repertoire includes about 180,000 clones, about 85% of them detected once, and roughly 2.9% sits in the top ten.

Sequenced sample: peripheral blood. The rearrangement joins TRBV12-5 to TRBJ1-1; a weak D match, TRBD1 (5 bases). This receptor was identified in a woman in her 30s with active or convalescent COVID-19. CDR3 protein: CASGLVFGGATEAFF. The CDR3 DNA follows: TGTGCTAGTGGTTTGGTATTTGGAGGGGCAACTGAAGCTTTCTTT.